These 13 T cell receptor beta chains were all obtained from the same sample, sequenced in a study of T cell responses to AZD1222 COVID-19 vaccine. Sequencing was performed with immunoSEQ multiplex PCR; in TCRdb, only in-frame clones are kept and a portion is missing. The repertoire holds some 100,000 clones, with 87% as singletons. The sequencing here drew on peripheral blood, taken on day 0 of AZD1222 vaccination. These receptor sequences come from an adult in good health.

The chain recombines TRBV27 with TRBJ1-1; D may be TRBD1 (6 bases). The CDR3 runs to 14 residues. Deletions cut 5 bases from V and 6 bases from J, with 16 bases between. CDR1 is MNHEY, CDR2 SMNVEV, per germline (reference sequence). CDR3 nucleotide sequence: TGTGCCAGCAGTCGGGGGGGCGCGGGAGCTGAAGCTTTCTTT. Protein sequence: CASSRGGAGAEAFF.

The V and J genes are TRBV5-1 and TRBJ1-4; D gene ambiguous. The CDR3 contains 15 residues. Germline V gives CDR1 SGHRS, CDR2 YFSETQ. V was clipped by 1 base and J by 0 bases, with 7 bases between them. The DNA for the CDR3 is TGCGCCAGCAGCTTGTTTGGGGCAACTAATGAAAAACTGTTTTTT. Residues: CASSLFGATNEKLFF.

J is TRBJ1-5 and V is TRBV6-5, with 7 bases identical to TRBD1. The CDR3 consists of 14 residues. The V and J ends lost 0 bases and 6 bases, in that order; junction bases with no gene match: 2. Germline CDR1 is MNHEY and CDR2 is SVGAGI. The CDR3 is CASSYSTGRQPQHF. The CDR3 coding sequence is TGTGCCAGCAGTTACTCGACAGGGCGTCAGCCCCAGCATTTT.

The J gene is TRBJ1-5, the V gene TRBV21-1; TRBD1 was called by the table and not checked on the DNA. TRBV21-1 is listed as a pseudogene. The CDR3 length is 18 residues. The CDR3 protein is CASSPRRLGREAPQPQHF. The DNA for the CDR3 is TGTGCCAGCAGCCCCCGTCGTCTGGGCAGGGAAGCTCCTCAGCCCCAGCATTTT.

This chain's CDR3 is CAWSVSEREQYF. The CDR3 DNA reads TGTGCCTGGAGTGTATCTGAGCGCGAGCAGTACTTC. The chain uses TRBV30 and TRBJ2-7; D remains ambiguous. Germline V gene sequence: CDR1 GTSNPN, CDR2 SVGIG (reference sequence). The CDR3 extends over 12 amino acids. The V end was cut by 0 bases, the J end by 6 bases, with 9 bases between.

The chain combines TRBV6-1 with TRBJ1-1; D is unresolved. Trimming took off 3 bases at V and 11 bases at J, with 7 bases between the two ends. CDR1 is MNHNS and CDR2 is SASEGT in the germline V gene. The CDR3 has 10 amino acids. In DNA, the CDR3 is TGTGCCAGCAGTGAGGGATGGGCTTTCTTT. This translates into CASSEGWAFF.

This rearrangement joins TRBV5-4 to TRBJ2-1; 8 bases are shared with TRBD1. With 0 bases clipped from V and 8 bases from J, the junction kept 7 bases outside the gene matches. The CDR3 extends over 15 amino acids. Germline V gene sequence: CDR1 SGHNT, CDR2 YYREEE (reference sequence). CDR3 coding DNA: TGTGCCAGCAGCTTGGTGTCAGGGGGCCGAGATGAGCAGTTCTTC. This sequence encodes CASSLVSGGRDEQFF.

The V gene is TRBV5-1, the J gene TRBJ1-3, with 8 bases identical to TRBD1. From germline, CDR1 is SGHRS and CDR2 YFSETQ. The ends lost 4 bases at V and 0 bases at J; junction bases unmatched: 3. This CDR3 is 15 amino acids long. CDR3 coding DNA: TGCGCCAGCAGCCAGGGACAGGCCTCTGGAAACACCATATATTTT. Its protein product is CASSQGQASGNTIYF.

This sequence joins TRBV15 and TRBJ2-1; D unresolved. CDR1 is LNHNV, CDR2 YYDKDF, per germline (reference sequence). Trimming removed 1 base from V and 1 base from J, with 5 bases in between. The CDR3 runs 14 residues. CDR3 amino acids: CATSRAQSYNEQFF. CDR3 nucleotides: TGTGCCACCAGCAGAGCCCAGTCCTACAATGAGCAGTTCTTC.

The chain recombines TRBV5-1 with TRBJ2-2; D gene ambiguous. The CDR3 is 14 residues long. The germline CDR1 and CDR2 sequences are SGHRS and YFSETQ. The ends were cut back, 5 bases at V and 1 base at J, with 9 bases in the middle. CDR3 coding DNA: TGCGCCAGCAGGGGGATAGTGAACACCGGGGAGCTGTTTTTT. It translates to CASRGIVNTGELFF.

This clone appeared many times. CDR3 loop: CASSTSDGSPYEQYF. The CDR3 bases are TGTGCCAGTAGTACCTCCGACGGGTCCCCCTACGAGCAGTACTTC. The rearrangement uses TRBV19 and TRBJ2-7; D call uncertain. Germline V CDR1 and CDR2: LNHDA, SQIVND (reference sequence). The CDR3 loop spans 15 amino acids. The ends were cut back, 4 bases at V and 2 bases at J, with 15 bases in the middle. Together with reference TRBV19 and TRBJ2-7, the CDR3 gives the full variable domain: DGGITQSPKYLFRKEGQNVTLSCEQNLNHDAMYWYRQDPGQGLRLIYYSQIVNDFQKGDIAEGYSVSREKKESFPLTVTSAQKNPTAFYLCASSTSDGSPYEQYFGPGTRLTVT.

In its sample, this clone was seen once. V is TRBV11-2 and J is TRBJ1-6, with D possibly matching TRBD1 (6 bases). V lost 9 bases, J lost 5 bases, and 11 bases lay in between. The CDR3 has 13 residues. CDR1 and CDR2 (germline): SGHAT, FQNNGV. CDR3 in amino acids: CASSWTDNSPLHF. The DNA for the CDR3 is TGTGCCAGTTCGTGGACAGATAATTCACCCCTCCACTTT.

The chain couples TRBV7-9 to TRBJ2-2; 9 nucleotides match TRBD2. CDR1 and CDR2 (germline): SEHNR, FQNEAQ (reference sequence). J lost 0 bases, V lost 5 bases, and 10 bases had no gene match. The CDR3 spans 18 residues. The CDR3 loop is CASSEQAGGNANTGELFF. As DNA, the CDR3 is TGTGCCAGCAGCGAACAAGCGGGGGGAAACGCGAACACCGGGGAGCTGTTTTTT.